The present T cell receptor beta chain was sequenced within a study of blood T cell repertoires in COVID-19. Overall study: T cells, B-cell-depleted T cells, or PBMCs supplied cDNA or gDNA.

The CDR3 is 15 amino acids. The germline gives CDR1 MDHEN, CDR2 SYDVKM. Trimming left V 2 bases short and J 2 bases short, with 7 bases between. The authors' processing: Amplified reference gene primers provided the basis for estimating nucleated cell counts. Some clones are missing from TCRdb's copy, which holds only in-frame ones; the method was immunoSEQ multiplex PCR. That table gives V, J and clone size, and the DNA gave D and trimming. Of some 140,000 clones listed, 70% to 80% are singletons. This chain joins TRBV28 and TRBJ2-6; D perhaps matches TRBD2 (5 bases). This receptor was obtained from a man aged 60 to 69 with acute or convalescent COVID-19. The material sequenced was peripheral blood. CDR3 sequence reads: CASSLEGAGANVLTF. DNA of the CDR3: TGTGCCAGCAGTTTAGAGGGAGCTGGGGCCAACGTCCTGACTTTC.